This T cell receptor beta chain was observed in a study of human T cells and chemical hapten exposure. The overall study: Small differences in pooled library volume mainly drove the variation in TCR yields per sample.

The CDR3 has 16 amino acids. Germline CDR1 reads GTSNPN; CDR2 reads SVGIG (reference sequence). Deletions cut 4 bases from V and 7 bases from J, with 23 bases between. TCRdb passed the RACE reads through MiXCR, listing each CDR3 protein once. The table lists about 52,000 distinct CDR3 sequences, approximately 9.9% of them singletons. The time point denotes: patch test 1, 2 weeks after DPC sensitization. Specified treatment: therapeutic diphenylcyclopropenone sensitization with weekly scalp DPC. Total RNA came from unfractionated whole blood. Blood collection took place prior to placing each patch test.

The sequence was collected from a woman between 40 and 50 years old with alopecia areata. Some clones in this sample may be carry-over from other donors' samples. The specimen was whole blood, collected in connection with sensitization to the hapten diphenylcyclopropenone (DPC). V and J are TRBV30 and TRBJ2-4; tentative D call: TRBD1 (5 bases). This CDR3 reads CAWKSGNPPEANIQYF. The CDR3 nucleotides read TGTGCCTGGAAGTCAGGGAACCCCCCCGAGGCGAACATTCAGTACTTC.